A single sample is the source of the 21 T cell receptor beta chains below, sequenced in a study of esophageal squamous cell carcinoma under preoperative chemotherapy. Time point given: before preoperative PTX-NDP chemotherapy. TCRdb fed the PCR reads into MiXCR, producing one record per CDR3 protein. This sample has roughly 15,000 distinct CDR3 sequences, with just under 50% found just once. Sample acquisition took place from a patient given preoperative chemotherapy. These receptors were obtained from a human donor with esophageal squamous cell carcinoma. The donor label of this sample is uncertain.

A remark on this clonotype: At one end, the junction sequence differs from germline, possibly due to a read error. The V call is TRBV7-2, the J call TRBJ2-3, with 9 positions matching TRBD2. The V gene's germline CDR1 is SGHTA and CDR2 FQGNSA. This CDR3 contains 16 residues. CDR3 region: CASSPRGGGATNTQYF. Here the CDR3 DNA reads TGTGCCAGCAGCCCGCGGGGGGGAGGAGCCACAAACACGCAGTATTTC.

As to this clonotype: Given the absence of the conserved phenylalanine or tryptophan at the CDR3 end, a read error is likely. The limits of the CDR3 on the DNA are not certain, so only TCRdb's listed CDR3 is given. This chain connects TRBV6-5 to TRBJ2-5; TRBD2 is taken as the D call from the table, unchecked against the DNA. Germline V gene data show CDR1 as MNHEY and CDR2 as SVGAGI. The CDR3 is 17 amino acids long, termini counted. The CDR3 loop reads CAGSSSRGGLGQESWFS.

The V gene is TRBV11-3, the J gene TRBJ2-3, with 9 positions matching TRBD2. The ends lost 4 bases at V and 1 base at J; junction bases unmatched: 0. CDR3 length: 14 amino acids. CDR1 is SGHNT and CDR2 is YENEEA in the germline V gene. The CDR3 sequence: CASSSSGGTDTQYF. The CDR3 bases are TGTGCCAGCAGCTCTAGCGGGGGCACAGATACGCAGTATTTT.

Points on this clonotype: The junction and the germline gene differ at one end; a read error may be behind it. V is TRBV7-8 and J is TRBJ2-3, with TRBD2 matching 14 bases. The CDR3 totals 22 residues. Germline-derived CDR1 and CDR2 are SGHVS and FQNEAQ. This CDR3 reads CASTGGLAGAGVGGRSQDTQYF. CDR3 DNA: TGTGCCAGCACAGGGGGACTAGCGGGAGCGGGGGTTGGGGGCCGTAGCCAAGATACCCAGTATTTT.

This sequence joins TRBV11-2 and TRBJ2-1, with 7 positions matching TRBD2. Germline V gives CDR1 SGHAT, CDR2 FQNNGV. V lost 3 bases, J lost 5 bases, and 7 bases stayed unmatched. CDR3 length equals 15 residues. CDR3 amino acids: CASSFGTIQDNEQFF. The DNA of the CDR3 is TGTGCCAGCAGCTTTGGGACTATCCAGGACAATGAGCAGTTCTTC.

V and J are TRBV7-2 and TRBJ2-4; TRBD1 agrees at 12 bases. Germline-derived CDR1 and CDR2 are SGHTA and FQGNSA. The V and J ends lost 4 bases and 1 base, in that order; junction bases with no gene match: 11. The CDR3 loop spans 19 amino acids. The DNA of the CDR3 is TGTGCCAGCAGCTCACCGGGACAGGGGGCACCGGTTGCCAAAAACATTCAGTACTTC. This translates into CASSSPGQGAPVAKNIQYF.

The sample holds many counts of this clonotype. This chain connects TRBV7-2 to TRBJ2-7, with D tentatively TRBD1 (5 bases). Germline V gives CDR1 SGHTA, CDR2 FQGNSA. V lost 5 bases, J lost 5 bases, and 10 bases lay in between. The CDR3 has 12 residues. The CDR3 nucleotides are TGTGCCAGCAGCGCAGGGTCCCACGAGCAGTACTTC. It specifies CASSAGSHEQYF.

This clonotype was seen a handful of times. The rearrangement joins TRBV7-2 to TRBJ2-5, with a weak D call TRBD1 (6 bases). TRBJ2-7 matches the DNA end more closely, so the J call is doubtful. The CDR3 is 14 amino acids. Germline lookup yields CDR1 SGHTA and CDR2 FQGNSA. The CDR3 protein is CASSPPGQAYEQYF. The DNA for the CDR3 is TGTGCCAGCAGCCCCCCGGGACAAGCCTACGAGCAGTACTTC.

This chain connects TRBV7-8 to TRBJ2-6; D gene ambiguous. This CDR3 is built from 15 residues. In germline, CDR1 is SGHVS, CDR2 FQNEAQ. Between the trimmed V and J ends, which lost 2 bases and 2 bases, there was a span of 7 bases. CDR3 nucleotide sequence: TGTGCCAGCAGCTTAAGCCTCCCTGGGGCCAACGTCCTGACTTTC. It codes for CASSLSLPGANVLTF.

This clonotype was counted many times. The rearrangement uses TRBV7-2 and TRBJ2-1; 9 bases match TRBD2. This CDR3 spans 14 amino acids. V lost 0 bases, J lost 8 bases, and 2 bases stayed unmatched. The germline V gene encodes CDR1 SGHTA and CDR2 FQGNSA. CDR3 sequence: CASSLALAGYEQFF. For the CDR3, the DNA is TGTGCCAGCAGCTTAGCCCTAGCGGGATATGAGCAGTTCTTC.

The V and J genes are TRBV18 and TRBJ2-5, with D hard to call. CDR1 is KGHSH and CDR2 is LQKENI in the germline V gene. Trimming took off 0 bases at V and 4 bases at J, with 3 bases between the two ends. The CDR3 has 12 amino acids. The CDR3: CASSPPLETQYF. The CDR3 bases are TGTGCCAGCTCACCACCGTTAGAGACCCAGTACTTC.

About this clonotype itself: The junction departs from germline at one end; a sequencing error may be responsible. V usage is TRBV7-9 and J usage is TRBJ2-3; tentative D call: TRBD1 (5 bases). CDR1 is SEHNR and CDR2 is FQNEAQ in the germline V gene (reference sequence). The CDR3 totals 16 residues. CDR3 coding DNA: TGTGCCAGCGGCTTTCAACAGGTTTCCTTCTCAGATACGCAGTATTTT. Its protein product is CASGFQQVSFSDTQYF.

The chain carries TRBV6-1 and TRBJ2-3, with 7 nucleotides matching TRBD1. The germline V gene encodes CDR1 MNHNS and CDR2 SASEGT. This CDR3 has 19 amino acids. V lost 2 bases to trimming and J lost 0 bases; unmatched junction nucleotides: 14. This CDR3 is CASSERFLLDRTSTDTQYF. The CDR3 nucleotides are TGTGCCAGCAGTGAAAGATTCCTATTGGACAGGACTAGCACAGATACGCAGTATTTT.

By share, this clonotype counts as medium-sized. J is TRBJ2-5 and V is TRBV7-8, with 7 bases lining up with TRBD1. The CDR3 totals 15 residues. With 1 base clipped from V and 2 bases from J, the junction kept 4 bases outside the gene matches. From germline, CDR1 is SGHVS and CDR2 FQNEAQ. The CDR3 DNA follows: TGTGCCAGCAGCTTAGAGGGGGCAGGGCAAGAGACCCAGTACTTC. It encodes CASSLEGAGQETQYF.

This chain joins TRBV6-1 and TRBJ2-5; possible D gene TRBD1, 6 bases. V was trimmed by 7 bases and J by 4 bases, leaving 13 bases between them. Germline CDR1 and CDR2: MNHNS and SASEGT. The CDR3 has 13 amino acids. CDR3 sequence reads: CASTGRGGETQYF. In nucleotides, the CDR3 is TGTGCCAGCACCGGCCGAGGGGGAGAGACCCAGTACTTC.

This clonotype came up once. V and J are TRBV6-1 and TRBJ2-5; 12 nucleotides line up with TRBD2. CDR3 length: 15 residues. V gave up 2 bases and J gave up 11 bases; unmatched junction bases: 9. CDR1 and CDR2 (germline): MNHNS, SASEGT. CDR3 sequence (DNA): TGTGCCAGCAGTGAACTAGCGGGAGGGCCCAATGAGCAGTACTTC. This encodes CASSELAGGPNEQYF.

Remarks on this clonotype: One end of the junction varies from germline; a read error may be responsible. The V gene is TRBV7-2, the J gene TRBJ2-4; the match to TRBD1 covers 9 bases. The CDR3 consists of 16 residues. Germline V gene lookup returns CDR1 SGHTA and CDR2 FQGNSA. This CDR3 is CASSARQGGGTDTQYF. The CDR3 region has the DNA TGTGCCAGCAGCGCACGACAGGGGGGGGGCACAGACACGCAGTACTTT.

The gene calls are TRBV11-3 and TRBJ2-5; 9 nucleotides agree with TRBD2. The length of the CDR3 is 17 residues. V trimming: 0 bases; J trimming: 11 bases; junction bases outside the gene matches: 16. Per the germline V gene, CDR1 is SGHNT and CDR2 is YENEEA. The CDR3 DNA reads as TGTGCCAGCAGCTTAGATAGGAGCGGGGGGCCATTTTATGAGCAGTACTTC. Translated, it gives CASSLDRSGGPFYEQYF.

In the case of this clonotype: A junction boundary mismatches the germline segment, possibly from a read error. This chain's CDR3 is CASTPSGLFGGFF. The DNA of the CDR3 is TGTGCCAGCACCCCTAGCGGGCTATTTGGGGGGTTCTTC. The chain carries TRBV7-9 and TRBJ2-5, with 8 bases lining up with TRBD2. CDR1 and CDR2 (germline): SEHNR, FQNEAQ (reference sequence). CDR3 length equals 13 residues.

In regard to this clonotype: The junction departs from germline at one end; a sequencing error may be responsible. This rearrangement joins TRBV7-2 to TRBJ2-3, with D perhaps matching TRBD1 (7 bases). Germline V gene lookup returns CDR1 SGHTA and CDR2 FQGNSA. The CDR3 covers 16 residues. DNA of the CDR3: TGTGCCAGCAGGGGACGACAGGGCGGGAACCCAGATACCCAGTATTTT. Protein product: CASRGRQGGNPDTQYF.

The rearrangement uses TRBV7-2 and TRBJ2-5, with D maybe TRBD2 (5 bases). CDR3 size: 17 residues. V was clipped by 3 bases and J by 10 bases, with 27 bases between them. The germline gives CDR1 SGHTA, CDR2 FQGNSA. In DNA, the CDR3 is TGTGCCAGCAGCTTGGTTCCTGGCGGCCTAGCCCAAGACATCCAGTACTTC. Translating it yields CASSLVPGGLAQDIQYF.